This entry features one T cell receptor beta chain sequence. Original processing methods: Quantification of nucleated cells was approximated via reference gene primer amplification. Sequenced by immunoSEQ multiplex PCR; TCRdb stores in-frame clones only, minus some. V, J and clone size are taken as reported in that table, and D and trimming were inferred from the DNA itself. This sample yields roughly 160,000 clones, of which about 88% are seen a single time; less than 1% belongs to the top ten. The data stem from a study of blood T cell repertoires in COVID-19. Study as a whole: Specimens from acute and convalescent COVID-19 originated in the United States, Italy and Spain. In each case, the material was cDNA or gDNA derived from T cells, B-cell-depleted T cells, or PBMCs.

This CDR3 is 15 amino acids long. Trimming pared 7 bases from V and 0 bases from J, leaving 15 bases between. Germline V gene sequence: CDR1 LNHDA, CDR2 SQIVND (reference sequence). The TCR originated in a young man with acute or convalescent COVID-19. The chain has TRBV19 and TRBJ1-2; D unclear. The sequenced material came from peripheral blood. The CDR3 loop reads CASILRSDSNYGYTF. The DNA for the CDR3 is TGTGCCAGTATCCTCCGCAGCGATTCTAACTATGGCTACACCTTC.